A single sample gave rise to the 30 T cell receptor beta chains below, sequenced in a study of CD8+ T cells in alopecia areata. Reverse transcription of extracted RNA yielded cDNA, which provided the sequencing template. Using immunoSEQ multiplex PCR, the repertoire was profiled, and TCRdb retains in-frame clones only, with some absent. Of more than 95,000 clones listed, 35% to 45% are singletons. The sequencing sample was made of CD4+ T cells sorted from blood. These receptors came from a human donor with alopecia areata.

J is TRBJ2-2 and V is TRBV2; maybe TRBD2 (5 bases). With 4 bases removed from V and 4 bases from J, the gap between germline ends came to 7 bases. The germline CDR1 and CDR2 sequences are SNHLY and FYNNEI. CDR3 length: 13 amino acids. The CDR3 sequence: CASSAGITGELFF. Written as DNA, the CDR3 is TGTGCCAGCAGTGCCGGGATCACCGGGGAGCTGTTTTTT. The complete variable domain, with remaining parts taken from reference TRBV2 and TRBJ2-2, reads EPEVTQTPSHQVTQMGQEVILRCVPISNHLYFYWYRQILGQKVEFLVSFYNNEISEKSEIFDDQFSVERPDGSNFTLKIRSTKLEDSAMYFCASSAGITGELFFGEGSRLTVL.

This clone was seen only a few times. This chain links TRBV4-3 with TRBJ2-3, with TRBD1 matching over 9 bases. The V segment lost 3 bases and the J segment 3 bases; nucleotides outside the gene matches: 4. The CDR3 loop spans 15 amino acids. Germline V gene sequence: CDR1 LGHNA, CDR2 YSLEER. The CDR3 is CASSHGQGITDTQYF. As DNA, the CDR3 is TGCGCCAGCAGCCATGGACAGGGGATAACAGATACGCAGTATTTT.

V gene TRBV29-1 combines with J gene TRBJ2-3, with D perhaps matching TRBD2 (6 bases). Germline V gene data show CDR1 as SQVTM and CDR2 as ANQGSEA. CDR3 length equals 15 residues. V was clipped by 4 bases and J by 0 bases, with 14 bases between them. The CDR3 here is CSVVVGGSSTDTQYF. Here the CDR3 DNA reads TGCAGCGTTGTGGTCGGAGGGTCTAGCACAGATACGCAGTATTTT.

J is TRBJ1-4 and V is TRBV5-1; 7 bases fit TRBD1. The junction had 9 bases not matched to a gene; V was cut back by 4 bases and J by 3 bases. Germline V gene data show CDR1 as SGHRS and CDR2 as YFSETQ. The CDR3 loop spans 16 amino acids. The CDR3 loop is CASSRGQSYANEKLFF. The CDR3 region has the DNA TGCGCCAGCAGCCGGGGACAGTCCTACGCTAATGAAAAACTGTTTTTT.

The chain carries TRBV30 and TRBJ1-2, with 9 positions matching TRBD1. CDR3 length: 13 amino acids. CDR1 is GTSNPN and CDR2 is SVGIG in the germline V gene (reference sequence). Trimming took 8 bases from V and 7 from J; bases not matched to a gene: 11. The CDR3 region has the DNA TGTGCCGCCTCCGGGACAGGGAGTGTTGGCTACACCTTC. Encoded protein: CAASGTGSVGYTF.

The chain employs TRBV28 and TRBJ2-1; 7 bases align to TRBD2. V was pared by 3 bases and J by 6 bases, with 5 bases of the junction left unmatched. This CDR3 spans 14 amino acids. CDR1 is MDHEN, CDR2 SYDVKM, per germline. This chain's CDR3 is CASSFGLAANEQFF. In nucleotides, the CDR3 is TGTGCCAGCAGTTTTGGGCTAGCGGCCAATGAGCAGTTCTTC.

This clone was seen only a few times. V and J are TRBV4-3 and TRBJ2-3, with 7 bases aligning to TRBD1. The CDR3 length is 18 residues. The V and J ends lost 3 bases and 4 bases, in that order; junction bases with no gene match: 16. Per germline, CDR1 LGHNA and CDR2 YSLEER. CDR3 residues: CASSQDLLEGAPPDTQYF. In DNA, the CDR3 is TGCGCCAGCAGCCAGGACCTTCTAGAGGGGGCTCCCCCAGATACGCAGTATTTT.

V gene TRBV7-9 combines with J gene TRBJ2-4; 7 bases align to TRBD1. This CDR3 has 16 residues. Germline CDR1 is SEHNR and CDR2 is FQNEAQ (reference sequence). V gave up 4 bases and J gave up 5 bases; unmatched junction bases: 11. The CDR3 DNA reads TGTGCCAGCAGCTCGGGACAGTTGGGGCGCGAAAACATTCAGTACTTC. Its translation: CASSSGQLGRENIQYF.

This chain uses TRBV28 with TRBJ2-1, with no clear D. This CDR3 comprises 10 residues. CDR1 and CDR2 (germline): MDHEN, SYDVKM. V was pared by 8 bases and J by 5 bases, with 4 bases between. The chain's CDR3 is CASGNNEQFF. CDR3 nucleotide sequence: TGTGCCAGCGGTAACAATGAGCAGTTCTTC. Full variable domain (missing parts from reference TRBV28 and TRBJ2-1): DVKVTQSSRYLVKRTGEKVFLECVQDMDHENMFWYRQDPGLGLRLIYFSYDVKMKEKGDIPEGYSVSREKKERFSLILESASTNQTSMYLCASGNNEQFFGPGTRLTVL.

CDR3 nucleotides: TGTGCCTGGAGCCGGGGTGGAGGACACTACGAGCAGTACTTC. Translation gives CAWSRGGGHYEQYF. The chain uses TRBV30 and TRBJ2-7; either TRBD1 or TRBD2 may fit D (5 bases each). V was trimmed by 3 bases and J by 3 bases, leaving 15 bases between them. Germline lookup yields CDR1 GTSNPN and CDR2 SVGIG (reference sequence). The CDR3 contains 14 residues.

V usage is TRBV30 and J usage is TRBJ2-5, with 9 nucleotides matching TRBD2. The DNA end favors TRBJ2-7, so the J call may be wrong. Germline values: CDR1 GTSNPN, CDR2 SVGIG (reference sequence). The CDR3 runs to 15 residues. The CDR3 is CAWRPPRLAGHEQYF. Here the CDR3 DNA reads TGTGCCTGGAGACCCCCGCGGCTAGCGGGGCACGAGCAGTACTTC.

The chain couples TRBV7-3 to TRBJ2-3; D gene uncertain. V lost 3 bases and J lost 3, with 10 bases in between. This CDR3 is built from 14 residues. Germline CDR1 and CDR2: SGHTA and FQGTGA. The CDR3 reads CASSFLGLTDTQYF. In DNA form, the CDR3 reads TGTGCCAGCAGCTTTCTAGGGTTGACAGATACGCAGTATTTT.

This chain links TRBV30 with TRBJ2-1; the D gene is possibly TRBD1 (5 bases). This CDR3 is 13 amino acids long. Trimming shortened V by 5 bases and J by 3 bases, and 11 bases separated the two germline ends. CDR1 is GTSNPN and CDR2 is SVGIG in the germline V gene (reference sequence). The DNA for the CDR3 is TGTGCCTGGCTACAGGATTACTACAATGAGCAGTTCTTC. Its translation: CAWLQDYYNEQFF.

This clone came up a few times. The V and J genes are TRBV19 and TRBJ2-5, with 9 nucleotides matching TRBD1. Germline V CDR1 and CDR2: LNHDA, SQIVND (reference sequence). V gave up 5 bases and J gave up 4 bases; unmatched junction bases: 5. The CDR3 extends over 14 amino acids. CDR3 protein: CASSPRQGGETQYF. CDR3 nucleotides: TGTGCCAGTAGTCCCCGACAGGGGGGAGAGACCCAGTACTTC.

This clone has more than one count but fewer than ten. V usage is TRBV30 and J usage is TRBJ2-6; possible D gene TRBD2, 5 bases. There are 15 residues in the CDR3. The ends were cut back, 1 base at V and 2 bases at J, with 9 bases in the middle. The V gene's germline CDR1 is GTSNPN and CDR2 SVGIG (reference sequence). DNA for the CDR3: TGTGCCTGGAGTGATGGTAGCGCTGGGGCCAACGTCCTGACTTTC. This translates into CAWSDGSAGANVLTF.

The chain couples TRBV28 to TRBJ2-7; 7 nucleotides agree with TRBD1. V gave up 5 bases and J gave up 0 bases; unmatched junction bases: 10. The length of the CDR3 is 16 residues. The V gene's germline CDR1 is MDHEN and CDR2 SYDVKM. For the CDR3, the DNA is TGTGCCAGCAGTCTCTATTACCGACAGGGCTCCTACGAGCAGTACTTC. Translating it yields CASSLYYRQGSYEQYF.

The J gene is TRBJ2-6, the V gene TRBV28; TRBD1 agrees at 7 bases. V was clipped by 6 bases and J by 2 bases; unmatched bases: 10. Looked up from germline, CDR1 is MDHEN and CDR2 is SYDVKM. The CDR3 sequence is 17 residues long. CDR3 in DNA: TGTGCCAGCAGCCGCGGACAGGTCCCAACTGGGGCCAACGTCCTGACTTTC. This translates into CASSRGQVPTGANVLTF.

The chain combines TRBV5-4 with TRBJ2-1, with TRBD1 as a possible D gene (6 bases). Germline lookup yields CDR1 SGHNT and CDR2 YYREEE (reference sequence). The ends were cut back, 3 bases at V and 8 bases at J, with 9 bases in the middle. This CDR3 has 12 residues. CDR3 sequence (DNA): TGTGCCAGCAGCTACAGGGTTGATGAGCAGTTCTTC. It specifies CASSYRVDEQFF.

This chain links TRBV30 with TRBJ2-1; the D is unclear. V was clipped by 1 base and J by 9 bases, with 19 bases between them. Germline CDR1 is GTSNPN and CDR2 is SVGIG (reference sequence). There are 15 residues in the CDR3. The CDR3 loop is CAWSATPVPYGEQFF. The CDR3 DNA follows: TGTGCCTGGAGTGCGACTCCCGTCCCCTACGGTGAGCAGTTCTTC.

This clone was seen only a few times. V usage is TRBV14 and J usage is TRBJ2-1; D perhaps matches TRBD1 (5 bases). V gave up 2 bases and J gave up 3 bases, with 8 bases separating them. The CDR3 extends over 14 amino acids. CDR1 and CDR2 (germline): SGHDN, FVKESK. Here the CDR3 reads CASSQRQYYNEQFF. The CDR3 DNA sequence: TGTGCCAGCAGCCAACGACAGTACTACAATGAGCAGTTCTTC. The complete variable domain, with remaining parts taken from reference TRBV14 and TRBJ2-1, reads EAGVTQFPSHSVIEKGQTVTLRCDPISGHDNLYWYRRVMGKEIKFLLHFVKESKQDESGMPNNRFLAERTGGTYSTLKVQPAELEDSGVYFCASSQRQYYNEQFFGPGTRLTVL.

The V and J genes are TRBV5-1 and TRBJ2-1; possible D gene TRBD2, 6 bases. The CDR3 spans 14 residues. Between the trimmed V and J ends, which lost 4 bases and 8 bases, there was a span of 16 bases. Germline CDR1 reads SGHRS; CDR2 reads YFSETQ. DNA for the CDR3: TGCGCCAGCAGCCCCACTACTAGCTTCGATGAGCAGTTCTTC. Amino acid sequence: CASSPTTSFDEQFF.

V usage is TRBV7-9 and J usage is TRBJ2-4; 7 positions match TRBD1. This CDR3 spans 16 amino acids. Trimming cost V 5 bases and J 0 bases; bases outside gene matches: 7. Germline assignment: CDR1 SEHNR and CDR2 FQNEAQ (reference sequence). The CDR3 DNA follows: TGTGCCAGCAGCGACCAGACAGGGCGAGCCAAAAACATTCAGTACTTC. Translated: CASSDQTGRAKNIQYF.

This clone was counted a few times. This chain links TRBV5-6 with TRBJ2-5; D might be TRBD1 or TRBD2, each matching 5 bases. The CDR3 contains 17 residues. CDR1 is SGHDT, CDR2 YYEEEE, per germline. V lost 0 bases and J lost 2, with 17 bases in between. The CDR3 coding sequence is TGTGCCAGCAGCTTGGCCGGGACCCACAGCCGACAAGAGACCCAGTACTTC. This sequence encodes CASSLAGTHSRQETQYF.

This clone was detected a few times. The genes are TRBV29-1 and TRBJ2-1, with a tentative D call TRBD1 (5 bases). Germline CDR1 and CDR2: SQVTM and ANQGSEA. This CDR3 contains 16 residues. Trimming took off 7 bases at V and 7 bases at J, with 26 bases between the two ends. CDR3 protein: CSALKDSGLKRNEQFF. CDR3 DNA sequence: TGCAGCGCTCTAAAAGATTCAGGGTTGAAGAGAAATGAGCAGTTCTTC.

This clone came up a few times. This CDR3 is CSHTGTLVGTEAFF. In DNA, the CDR3 is TGCAGCCATACCGGGACATTGGTCGGGACTGAAGCTTTCTTT. The chain employs TRBV29-1 and TRBJ1-1; possible D gene TRBD1, 6 bases. Trimming stripped 8 bases from V and 5 bases from J, with 21 bases between. CDR3 size: 14 residues. From germline, CDR1 is SQVTM and CDR2 ANQGSEA.

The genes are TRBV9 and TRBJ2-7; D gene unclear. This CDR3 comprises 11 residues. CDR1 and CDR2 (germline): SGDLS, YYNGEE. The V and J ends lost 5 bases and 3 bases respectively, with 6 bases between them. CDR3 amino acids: CASSPHYEQYF. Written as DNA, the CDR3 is TGTGCCAGCAGTCCCCACTACGAGCAGTACTTC.

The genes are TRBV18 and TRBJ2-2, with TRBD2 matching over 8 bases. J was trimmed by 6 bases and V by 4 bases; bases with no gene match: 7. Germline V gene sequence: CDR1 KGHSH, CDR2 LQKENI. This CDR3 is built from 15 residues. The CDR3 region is CASSRTSKAPGELFF. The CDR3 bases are TGTGCCAGCTCACGGACTAGCAAGGCCCCCGGGGAGCTGTTTTTT.

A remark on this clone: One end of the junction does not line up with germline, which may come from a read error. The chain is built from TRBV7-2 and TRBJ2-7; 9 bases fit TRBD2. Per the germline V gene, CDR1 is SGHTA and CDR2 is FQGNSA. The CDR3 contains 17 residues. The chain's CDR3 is CASSKTSGYLGSYGQYF. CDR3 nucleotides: TGTGCCAGCAGCAAGACTAGCGGATATCTTGGGTCCTACGGGCAGTACTTC.

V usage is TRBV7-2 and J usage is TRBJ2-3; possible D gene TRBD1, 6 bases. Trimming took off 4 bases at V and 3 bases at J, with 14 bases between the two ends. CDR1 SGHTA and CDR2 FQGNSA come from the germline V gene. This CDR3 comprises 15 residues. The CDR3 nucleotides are TGTGCCAGCAGCTCCATAGGACAGCTTACAGATACGCAGTATTTT. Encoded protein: CASSSIGQLTDTQYF.

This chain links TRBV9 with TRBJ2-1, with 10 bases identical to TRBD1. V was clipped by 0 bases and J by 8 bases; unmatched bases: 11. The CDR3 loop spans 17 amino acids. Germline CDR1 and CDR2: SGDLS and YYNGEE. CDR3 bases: TGTGCCAGCAGCGTAGGGACAGGGGGTCGGATGGGCCATGAGCAGTTCTTC. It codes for CASSVGTGGRMGHEQFF.